The 22 T cell receptor beta chains reported below all come from one sample, sequenced in a study of blood T cell repertoires in COVID-19. The assay was immunoSEQ multiplex PCR, and TCRdb's table has in-frame clones only and misses some. The table records roughly 120,000 clones, around four fifths of them present only once. The sequenced material came from peripheral blood. The receptor source for this set is a man aged 25-45 years with acute or convalescent COVID-19.

The rearrangement links TRBV19 to TRBJ2-1; D might be TRBD1 (7 bases). This CDR3 comprises 14 residues. Germline V lookup: CDR1 LNHDA, CDR2 SQIVND (reference sequence). Trimming took off 5 bases at V and 5 bases at J, with 13 bases between the two ends. The CDR3 sequence: CASSWGDSNNEQFF. The CDR3 DNA follows: TGTGCCAGTAGTTGGGGGGACAGCAACAATGAGCAGTTCTTC.

The rearrangement joins TRBV14 to TRBJ1-3; 10 positions match TRBD1. CDR3 length: 16 amino acids. The trim removed 4 bases at V and 2 bases at J, leaving 5 bases unmatched. Germline values: CDR1 SGHDN, CDR2 FVKESK. This CDR3 reads CASSPLDRGPGNTIYF. The CDR3, as DNA: TGTGCCAGCAGCCCCCTTGACAGGGGGCCTGGAAACACCATATATTTT. Full variable domain (outside the CDR3, taken from reference TRBV14 and TRBJ1-3): EAGVTQFPSHSVIEKGQTVTLRCDPISGHDNLYWYRRVMGKEIKFLLHFVKESKQDESGMPNNRFLAERTGGTYSTLKVQPAELEDSGVYFCASSPLDRGPGNTIYFGEGSWLTVV.

CDR3 sequence: CASSSIQGHGELFF. As DNA, the CDR3 is TGTGCCAGCAGCTCTATTCAGGGGCACGGGGAGCTGTTTTTT. This chain uses TRBV7-9 with TRBJ2-2, with D perhaps matching TRBD1 (6 bases). V was clipped by 4 bases and J by 7 bases, with 13 bases between them. Germline CDR1 reads SEHNR; CDR2 reads FQNEAQ (reference sequence). This CDR3 spans 14 amino acids.

The rearrangement links TRBV2 to TRBJ2-7; D might be TRBD1 (5 bases). Looked up from germline, CDR1 is SNHLY and CDR2 is FYNNEI. The length of the CDR3 is 9 residues. The V end was cut by 9 bases, the J end by 9 bases, with 9 bases between. CDR3 nucleotide sequence: TGTGCCAGTATCAGGGTGCAGTACTTC. Its protein is CASIRVQYF.

V usage is TRBV7-3 and J usage is TRBJ1-1; perhaps TRBD1 as D (5 bases). The V gene's germline CDR1 is SGHTA and CDR2 FQGTGA. Trimming cost V 5 bases and J 1 base, with 8 bases left between them. This CDR3 comprises 13 residues. This CDR3 reads CASSTTGNTEAFF. In nucleotides, the CDR3 is TGTGCCAGCAGCACAACAGGGAACACTGAAGCTTTCTTT.

The genes are TRBV4-3 and TRBJ2-1; D possibly corresponds to TRBD2 (6 bases). Trimming cost V 4 bases and J 8 bases, with 21 bases left between them. Per germline, CDR1 LGHNA and CDR2 YSLEER. The CDR3 consists of 16 residues. The CDR3 nucleotides are TGCGCCAGCAGCCGCAAGACGTGGGGAGGTTACGATGAGCAGTTCTTC. It specifies CASSRKTWGGYDEQFF.

This clone occurred once. V is TRBV27 and J is TRBJ2-7, with TRBD1 as a possible D gene (5 bases). The CDR3 contains 11 residues. V was shortened by 8 bases and J by 6 bases, with 11 bases between the two germline ends. CDR1 and CDR2 from the germline V gene are MNHEY and SMNVEV (reference sequence). The CDR3 sequence: CASSGSLEQYV. The CDR3 coding sequence is TGTGCCAGCTCAGGGTCCCTCGAGCAGTACGTC.

This sequence joins TRBV6-5 and TRBJ2-7, with D perhaps TRBD1 (6 bases). The CDR3 sequence is 15 residues long. Trimming removed 2 bases from V and 2 bases from J, with 13 bases in between. CDR1 and CDR2 (germline): MNHEY, SVGAGI. This CDR3 is CASSYRDTATYEQYF. The CDR3 DNA reads TGTGCCAGCAGTTACCGGGACACAGCCACCTACGAGCAGTACTTC.

J is TRBJ2-7 and V is TRBV13; D is uncertain. This CDR3 spans 12 amino acids. Germline-derived CDR1 and CDR2 are PRHDT and FYEKMQ (reference sequence). V was trimmed by 4 bases and J by 3 bases, leaving 7 bases between them. The CDR3 nucleotides read TGTGCCAGCAGCTCCCACTACTACGAGCAGTACTTC. As protein: CASSSHYYEQYF.

This chain links TRBV7-8 with TRBJ1-1, with D tentatively TRBD1 (6 bases). Germline CDR1 and CDR2: SGHVS and FQNEAQ. The V end was cut by 6 bases, the J end by 0 bases, with 11 bases between. This CDR3 is built from 14 residues. The CDR3 spells CASRKDSMNTEAFF. CDR3 sequence (DNA): TGTGCCAGCAGAAAGGACAGTATGAACACTGAAGCTTTCTTT.

This clone was seen a few times. The chain is built from TRBV6-4 and TRBJ2-3; 9 positions agree with TRBD2. CDR1 and CDR2 (germline): MRHNA, SNTAGT. V gave up 4 bases and J gave up 4 bases; unmatched junction bases: 9. The CDR3 length is 16 residues. The CDR3 loop reads CASSGGGAGGADTQYF. The CDR3 coding sequence is TGTGCCAGCAGTGGTGGAGGAGCGGGAGGAGCAGATACGCAGTATTTT.

This sequence joins TRBV30 and TRBJ2-7; TRBD2 aligns across 8 bases. V was pared by 0 bases and J by 4 bases, with 8 bases of the junction left unmatched. Germline V gives CDR1 GTSNPN, CDR2 SVGIG (reference sequence). The CDR3 spans 15 residues. The CDR3 here is CAWSVFPGGSYEQYF. CDR3 sequence (DNA): TGTGCCTGGAGTGTGTTCCCGGGGGGGAGTTACGAGCAGTACTTC.

The rearrangement joins TRBV9 to TRBJ2-5; tentatively, D is TRBD1 (6 bases). CDR3 length: 15 amino acids. Germline CDR1 is SGDLS and CDR2 is YYNGEE. Trimming took off 4 bases at V and 2 bases at J, with 15 bases between the two ends. CDR3 loop: CASSPQDTGQETQYF. The CDR3 DNA sequence: TGTGCCAGCAGCCCCCAAGATACAGGGCAAGAGACCCAGTACTTC.

The chain combines TRBV7-6 with TRBJ2-1, with 9 bases aligning to TRBD2. The CDR3 has 14 amino acids. Trimming at V came to 1 base and at J to 8 bases, leaving 3 bases not matched to a gene. Germline V gene sequence: CDR1 SGHVS, CDR2 FNYEAQ. The CDR3 spells CASSLDSGGYEQFF. The CDR3 bases are TGTGCCAGCAGCTTAGATAGCGGGGGTTATGAGCAGTTCTTC. The entire variable domain, with the rest obtained from reference TRBV7-6 and TRBJ2-1, is as follows: GAGVSQSPRYKVTKRGQDVALRCDPISGHVSLYWYRQALGQGPEFLTYFNYEAQQDKSGLPNDRFSAERPEGSISTLTIQRTEQRDSAMYRCASSLDSGGYEQFFGPGTRLTVL.

The chain uses TRBV7-3 and TRBJ2-7, with 8 nucleotides matching TRBD2. The CDR3 loop spans 13 amino acids. The junction had 2 bases not matched to a gene; V was cut back by 0 bases and J by 7 bases. Per the germline V gene, CDR1 is SGHTA and CDR2 is FQGTGA. The CDR3 DNA reads as TGTGCCAGCAGCTTAACGCGGGAGGAAGAGCAGTACGTC. Its translation: CASSLTREEEQYV.

The chain recombines TRBV2 with TRBJ2-3; maybe TRBD1 (6 bases). CDR1 is SNHLY and CDR2 is FYNNEI in the germline V gene. V was trimmed by 1 base and J by 2 bases, leaving 7 bases between them. The CDR3 totals 14 residues. This chain's CDR3 is CASSEVGATDTQYF. DNA for the CDR3: TGTGCCAGCAGTGAAGTGGGGGCCACAGATACGCAGTATTTT.

The rearrangement joins TRBV18 to TRBJ1-1; 9 bases line up with TRBD1. The CDR3 extends over 16 amino acids. Trimming cost V 1 base and J 0 bases; bases outside gene matches: 3. Germline-derived CDR1 and CDR2 are KGHSH and LQKENI. The DNA of the CDR3 is TGTGCCAGCTCACCACGACAGGGGGAGATGAACACTGAAGCTTTCTTT. Its translation: CASSPRQGEMNTEAFF. Based on the CDR3 plus reference TRBV18 and TRBJ1-1, the full variable domain is NAGVMQNPRHLVRRRGQEARLRCSPMKGHSHVYWYRQLPEEGLKFMVYLQKENIIDESGMPKERFSAEFPKEGPSILRIQQVVRGDSAAYFCASSPRQGEMNTEAFFGQGTRLTVV.

CDR3 in amino acids: CASSQGYRGTEAFF. The CDR3, as DNA: TGCGCCAGCAGCCAAGGGTACAGGGGCACTGAAGCTTTCTTT. The rearrangement joins TRBV4-3 to TRBJ1-1; 7 bases are shared with TRBD1. Germline CDR1 and CDR2: LGHNA and YSLEER. The CDR3 covers 14 residues. The J segment lost 4 bases and the V segment lost 1 base, leaving 3 bases of the junction unmatched.

The chain uses TRBV7-8 and TRBJ1-3, with 8 bases fitting TRBD1. This CDR3 region has 15 residues. V gave up 7 bases and J gave up 2 bases; unmatched junction bases: 7. Germline CDR1 reads SGHVS; CDR2 reads FQNEAQ. The CDR3 region has the DNA TGTGCCAGCACCCTGGACAGGGCAACTGGAAACACCATATATTTT. As protein: CASTLDRATGNTIYF.

There are many counts of this clone. V is TRBV6-2 or TRBV6-3 and J is TRBJ2-2; TRBD1 agrees at 7 bases. V lost 2 bases, J lost 4 bases, and 7 bases stayed unmatched. CDR3 length: 16 residues. Germline CDR1 reads MNHEY; CDR2 reads SVGEGT. The CDR3: CASSYVPGQPTGELFF. Here the CDR3 DNA reads TGTGCCAGCAGTTACGTTCCGGGACAGCCCACCGGGGAGCTGTTTTTT.

This clone was found once. The chain uses TRBV7-6 and TRBJ1-1; D ambiguous. The CDR3 totals 14 residues. V was clipped by 5 bases and J by 1 base, with 11 bases between them. Germline V gene sequence: CDR1 SGHVS, CDR2 FNYEAQ. The CDR3 sequence: CASSARGPNTEAFF. The DNA of the CDR3 is TGTGCCAGCAGCGCCCGGGGTCCGAACACTGAAGCTTTCTTT.

CDR3 amino acids: CATSRDGPGSEQFF. In nucleotides, the CDR3 is TGTGCCACCAGCAGAGATGGCCCGGGAAGTGAGCAGTTCTTC. The chain is built from TRBV15 and TRBJ2-1; TRBD2 is a possible D gene (5 bases). Germline CDR1 reads LNHNV; CDR2 reads YYDKDF (reference sequence). The V gene lost 0 bases and the J gene lost 9 bases, with 12 bases spanning the gap. This CDR3 is built from 14 residues.